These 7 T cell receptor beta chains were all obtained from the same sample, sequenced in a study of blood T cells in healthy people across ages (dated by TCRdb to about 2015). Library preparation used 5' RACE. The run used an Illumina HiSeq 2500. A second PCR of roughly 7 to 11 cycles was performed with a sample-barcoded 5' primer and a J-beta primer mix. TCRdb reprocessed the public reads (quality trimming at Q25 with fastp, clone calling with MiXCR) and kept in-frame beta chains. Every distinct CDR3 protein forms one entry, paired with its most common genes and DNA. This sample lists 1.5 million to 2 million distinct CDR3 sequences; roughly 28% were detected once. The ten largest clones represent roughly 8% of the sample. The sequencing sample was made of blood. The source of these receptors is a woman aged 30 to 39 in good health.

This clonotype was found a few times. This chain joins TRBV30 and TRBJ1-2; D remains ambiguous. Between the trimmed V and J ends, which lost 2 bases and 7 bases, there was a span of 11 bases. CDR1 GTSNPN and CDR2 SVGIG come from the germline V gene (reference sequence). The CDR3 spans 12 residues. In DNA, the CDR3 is TGTGCCTGGAGTCCGGGATTCAGTGGCTACACCTTC. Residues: CAWSPGFSGYTF.

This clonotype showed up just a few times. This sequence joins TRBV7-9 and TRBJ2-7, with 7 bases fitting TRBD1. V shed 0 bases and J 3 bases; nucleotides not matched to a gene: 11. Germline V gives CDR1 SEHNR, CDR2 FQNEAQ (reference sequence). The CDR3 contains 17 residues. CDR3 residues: CASSLAPWGQSNYEQYF. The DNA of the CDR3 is TGTGCCAGCAGCTTAGCGCCCTGGGGACAGTCAAACTACGAGCAGTACTTC.

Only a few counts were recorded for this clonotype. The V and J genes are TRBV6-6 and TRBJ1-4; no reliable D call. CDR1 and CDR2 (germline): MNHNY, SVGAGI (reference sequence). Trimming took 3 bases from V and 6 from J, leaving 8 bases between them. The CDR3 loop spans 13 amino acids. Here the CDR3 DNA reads TGTGCCAGCAGTTATTCCATCGATGAAAAACTGTTTTTT. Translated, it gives CASSYSIDEKLFF.

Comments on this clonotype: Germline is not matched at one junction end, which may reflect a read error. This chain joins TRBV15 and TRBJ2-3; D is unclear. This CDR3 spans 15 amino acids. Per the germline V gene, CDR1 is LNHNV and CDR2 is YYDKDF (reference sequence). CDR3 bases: TGTGCCGCCAGCAGAGATCAAGGGCGCGTAGATACGCAGTATTTT. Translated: CAASRDQGRVDTQYF.

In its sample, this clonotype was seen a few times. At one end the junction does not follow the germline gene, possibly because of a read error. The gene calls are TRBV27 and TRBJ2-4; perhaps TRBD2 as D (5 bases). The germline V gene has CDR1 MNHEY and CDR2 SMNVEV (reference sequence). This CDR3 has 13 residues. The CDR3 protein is CAGSLFGENIQYF. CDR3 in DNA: TGTGCCGGCAGTTTGTTCGGGGAAAACATTCAGTACTTC.

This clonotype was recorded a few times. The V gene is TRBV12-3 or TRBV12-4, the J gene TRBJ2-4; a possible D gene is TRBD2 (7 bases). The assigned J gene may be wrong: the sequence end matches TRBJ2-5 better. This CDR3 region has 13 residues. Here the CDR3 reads CASRGGAKETQYF. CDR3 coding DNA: TGTGCCAGCAGGGGGGGGGCCAAAGAGACCCAGTACTTC.

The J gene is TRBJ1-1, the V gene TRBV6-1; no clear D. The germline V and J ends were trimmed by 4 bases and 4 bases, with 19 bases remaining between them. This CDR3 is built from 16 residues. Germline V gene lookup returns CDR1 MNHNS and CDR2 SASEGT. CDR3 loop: CASSARGLGGLTEAFF. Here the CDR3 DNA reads TGTGCCAGCAGTGCCAGAGGGCTCGGAGGTCTCACTGAAGCTTTCTTT.